This section outlines one TCR beta chain sequence together with its context. Its target antigen remains unknown. Per-base qualities were not stored, and no clone one base away is much larger. Inclusive of the bounding cysteine and phenylalanine, the CDR3 is 18 residues long. The entry retains the CDR3 DNA only, 54 bases that are in frame from base 1. The germline V end is reduced by 0 bases and the J end by 7 bases; junction bases left unmatched: 14. CDR1 LGHNA and CDR2 YNFKEQ were looked up in the germline V gene. The data derive from a study of blood T cell repertoires in COVID-19 (TCRdb year 2020). Concerning the study at large: Collaborator samples came from the United States, Italy and Spain and covered acute and convalescent phases of COVID-19. The material from the prospective study consisted of cDNA or gDNA derived from T cells, B-cell-depleted T cells, or PBMCs. Subjects who had been exposed to COVID-19, were actively infected with it, or had recovered from it provided the deeply sampled blood TCRbeta repertoires that made up the dataset. The repertoires were released in a freely available public database intended as a resource for research on the immune response to SARS-CoV-2. The samples were drawn from the first 160 participants of the ongoing ImmuneRACE study and from some 1,300 subjects provided by 6 global collaborators. Nearly every sample came with metadata listing a de-identified subject ID, COVID-19 status, age in years and sex. Where HLA class I and class II types were available, the types were taken from metadata supplied by the sample provider, not from assay-based typing. Points the paper makes about the study in general: The quantity of clinical and demographic metadata differed by source and by participant and was supplied without curation.

TCRbeta CDR3 regions were amplified from genomic DNA by means of the immunoSEQ Assay, a bias-controlled multiplex PCR. The original methods were these. Within the assay, amplification of reference gene primers was used to estimate how many nucleated cells each sample contained. To quantify the absolute abundance of each unique TCRbeta CDR3 rearrangement, sequence reads were collapsed and filtered. For each sample, productive Simpson clonality was calculated by taking the square root of Simpson's diversity index across productive rearrangements. Entries here come from immuneACCESS through TCRdb and include only in-frame sequences with V and J called. Some clones fail to appear in such tables; in the studies checked, an unresolved V gene covers under half of the shortfall, and the cause of the remainder is unknown. V and J calls and clone size are those listed in that table; D and trimming were worked out from the DNA. This sample is represented by some 120,000 clones; 90% of them were singletons. The ten largest make up about 4.6% of the sample.

One collaborating source in Seattle enrolled patients while the patients were actively infected and followed the patients over time throughout the course of disease. The collaborating institutions used their own protocols to collect whole blood in K2EDTA tubes. For TCRbeta analysis, collaborators shipped samples in one of three forms: frozen whole blood, isolated PBMCs, or DNA extracted from either of those sample types. The TCR comes from a man aged 55 to 70 with COVID-19, enrolled during active disease. Sequencing was carried out using peripheral blood. This receptor chain uses TRBV4-2 and TRBJ2-4, and TRBD2 matches 8 of the central bases. The nucleotides read TGTGCCAGCAGCCAAGAGGGGGCCGGGGGGGTTAGAGAGAACATTCAGTACTTC. Its product reads: CASSQEGAGGVRENIQYF.